A selection of T cell receptor beta chains follows, all from one sample in a study of T cell changes during pregnancy in multiple sclerosis. Method: immunoSEQ multiplex PCR; TCRdb's copy keeps in-frame clones and lacks some. Of around 95,000 clones in the sample, nearly 95% were seen once. Specimen: peripheral blood, collected after pregnancy. The receptors stem from a female donor in good health, enrolled as a control in a pregnancy study. CDR3s include the opening cysteine and the closing phenylalanine or tryptophan. D genes are given only for firm matches. Clone size is given for some rows only: seen once, a few or many times, or a class if the clone is expanded.

abundance,j_gene,d_gene,v_gene,CDR3nt,CDR3aa
.,TRBJ1-4,.,TRBV7-2,TGTGCCAGCAGCCCGGCGGGGTTTGCTGAAAAACTGTTTTTT,CASSPAGFAEKLFF
.,TRBJ2-7,.,TRBV9,TGTGCCAGCAGCGTAGATAATTCCTACGAGCAGTACTTC,CASSVDNSYEQYF
.,TRBJ1-4,TRBD1,TRBV2,TGTGCCAGCAGTGAAGGTAACAGGGGAGTTGAAAAACTGTTTTTT,CASSEGNRGVEKLFF
.,TRBJ1-4,.,TRBV5-6,TGTGCCAGCAGTCCAGGGGCCTCTAATGAAAAACTGTTTTTT,CASSPGASNEKLFF
.,TRBJ2-3,.,TRBV29-1,TGCAGCGTTGAAACGGAGATCACAGATACGCAGTATTTT,CSVETEITDTQYF
.,TRBJ2-2,TRBD1,TRBV5-1,TGCGCCAGCAGCAAGGACAGGGGGCATACCGGGGAGCTGTTTTTT,CASSKDRGHTGELFF
.,TRBJ1-5,.,TRBV27,TGTGCCAGCAGCCAAACAACACGATTGAACCAGCCCCAGCATTTT,CASSQTTRLNQPQHF
.,TRBJ1-2,TRBD1,TRBV5-1,TGCGCCAGCAGCTCCGGTGGGACAGCGGGCTATGGCTACACCTTC,CASSSGGTAGYGYTF
.,TRBJ2-1,TRBD1,TRBV5-1,TGCGCCAGCAGCTGGGCAGGGGGCGCCTACAATGAGCAGTTCTTC,CASSWAGGAYNEQFF
once,TRBJ1-3,TRBD1,TRBV27,TGTGCCAGCAGGCCGGGACAGGGGGGAAACACCATATATTTT,CASRPGQGGNTIYF
.,TRBJ2-5,.,TRBV28,TGTGCCAGCAGTTCAGAAGAGACCCAGTACTTC,CASSSEETQYF
.,TRBJ2-7,TRBD1,TRBV27,TGTGCTCTAAGGGGGACAGGCCTCGAGCAGTACTTC,CALRGTGLEQYF
.,TRBJ2-3,TRBD2,TRBV19,TGTGCCAGTAGTAGGGGGACTAGCGGGGGCGCGGATACGCAGTATTTT,CASSRGTSGGADTQYF
once,TRBJ2-4,.,TRBV6-5,TGTGCCAGCAGTTACGGGAACAGGGAGTTAGGAAACATTCAGTACTTC,CASSYGNRELGNIQYF
.,TRBJ1-5,.,TRBV25-1,TGTGCCAGCAGTGAGCTAAATCAGCCCCAGCATTTT,CASSELNQPQHF
.,TRBJ1-3,.,TRBV5-1,TGCGCCAGCAGCTTGGAAGGGGTGAACTCTGGAAACACCATATATTTT,CASSLEGVNSGNTIYF
.,TRBJ2-7,.,TRBV29-1,TGCAGCGTTGTAGGAGGGGTCCAGGCCTACGAGCAGTACTTC,CSVVGGVQAYEQYF
once,TRBJ1-3,.,TRBV10-3,TGTGCCATCACAGGGGCCGGAAACACCATATATTTT,CAITGAGNTIYF
.,TRBJ2-4,TRBD2,TRBV28,TGTGCCAGCAGTTCCGTGGCGGGAGGGCCTTCCGGCATTCAGTACTTC,CASSSVAGGPSGIQYF
.,TRBJ1-4,.,TRBV25-1,TGTGCCAGCAGTGAAGGCGGAGAGAATGAAAAACTGTTTTTT,CASSEGGENEKLFF
.,TRBJ2-7,TRBD1,TRBV30,TGTGCCTGGCAGGGGGCAGGGTACGAGCAGTACTTC,CAWQGAGYEQYF
.,TRBJ2-4,.,TRBV5-4,TGTGCCAGCAGTCAGGACTCGGCAGCCAAAAACATTCAGTACTTC,CASSQDSAAKNIQYF
.,TRBJ1-3,.,TRBV5-1,TGCGCCAGCAGCTTGGCGCAGGACTCTGGAAACACCATATATTTT,CASSLAQDSGNTIYF
.,TRBJ2-7,TRBD1,TRBV28,TGTGCCAGCAGTTTGGAGTGGGACAGGGTCGAGCAGTACTTC,CASSLEWDRVEQYF
.,TRBJ1-1,TRBD1,TRBV18,TGTGCCAGCTCACCTCTGGGGGGACAGGGGTCCGTGACTTTCTTT,CASSPLGGQGSVTFF
.,TRBJ2-1,TRBD1,TRBV28,TGTGCCAGCAGTGCTTCCGGGACAGGGGGCTGGCGGAAGCAGTTCTTC,CASSASGTGGWRKQFF
.,TRBJ2-3,TRBD2,TRBV2,TGTGCCAGCAGTGTGGGTAGCGGGAGGGCCGAGCATACGCAGTATTTT,CASSVGSGRAEHTQYF
.,TRBJ2-3,.,TRBV6-6,TGTGCCAGCAGTTCCCCGGGGACAGATACGCAGTATTTT,CASSSPGTDTQYF
.,TRBJ2-5,TRBD1,TRBV5-1,TGCGCCAGCAGCTTGGAGGGGACAGAAGAGACCCAGTACTTC,CASSLEGTEETQYF
.,TRBJ2-7,TRBD2,TRBV4-1,TGCGCCAGCAGAATACAGGCCGGGACTAGCGATCACGAGCAGTACTTC,CASRIQAGTSDHEQYF
.,TRBJ2-7,.,TRBV7-8,TGTGCCAGCAGCGCACGACTTGGACAGATCTACGAGCAGTACTTC,CASSARLGQIYEQYF
once,TRBJ2-5,.,TRBV5-1,TGCGCCAGCAGCACTACTAGACGCCAAGAGACCCAGTACTTC,CASSTTRRQETQYF
.,TRBJ1-2,.,TRBV5-1,TGCGCCAGCAGCTTGGTGGGGGGAGTGAGTGACTATGGCTACACCTTC,CASSLVGGVSDYGYTF
.,TRBJ1-1,.,TRBV6-5,TGTGCCAGCAGTTACTCGGCGGGGAGTCGCACTGAAGCTTTCTTT,CASSYSAGSRTEAFF
.,TRBJ1-2,TRBD1,TRBV28,TGTGCCAGCAGCTCGGACAGGGCGAACACCTTC,CASSSDRANTF
.,TRBJ2-3,TRBD1,TRBV5-4,TGTGCCAGCGCACGACAGGGGGACCCAGATACGCAGTATTTT,CASARQGDPDTQYF
.,TRBJ2-2,.,TRBV5-1,TGCGCCAGTCAAGAAGGGGCGAACACCGGGGAGCTGTTTTTT,CASQEGANTGELFF
.,TRBJ2-1,.,TRBV15,TGTGCCACCAGCAGAGGGGCTTCCAGCTCCTACAATGAGCAGTTCTTC,CATSRGASSSYNEQFF
.,TRBJ2-7,.,TRBV27,TGTGCCAGCAAAGTCGGCGACTCGAGGTACGAGCAGTACTTC,CASKVGDSRYEQYF
.,TRBJ2-1,.,TRBV19,TGTGCCAGTAGTACGGACTCGGACCACAATGAGCAGTTCTTC,CASSTDSDHNEQFF
.,TRBJ1-2,TRBD1,TRBV29-1,TGCAGCGTTGAGTGGGGACAGGGGGCTAGTGGCTACACCTTC,CSVEWGQGASGYTF